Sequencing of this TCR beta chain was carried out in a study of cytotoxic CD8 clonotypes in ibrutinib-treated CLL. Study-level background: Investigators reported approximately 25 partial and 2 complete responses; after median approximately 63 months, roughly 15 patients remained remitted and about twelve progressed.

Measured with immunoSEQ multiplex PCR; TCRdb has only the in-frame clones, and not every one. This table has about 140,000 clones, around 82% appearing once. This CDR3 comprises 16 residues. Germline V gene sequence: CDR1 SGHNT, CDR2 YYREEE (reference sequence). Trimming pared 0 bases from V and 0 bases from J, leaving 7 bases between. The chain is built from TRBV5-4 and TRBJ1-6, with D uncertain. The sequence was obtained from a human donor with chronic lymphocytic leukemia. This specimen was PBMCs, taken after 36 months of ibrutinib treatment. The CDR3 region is CASSLAANSYNSPLHF. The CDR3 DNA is TGTGCCAGCAGCTTGGCCGCGAACTCCTATAATTCACCCCTCCACTTT.